A single T cell receptor beta chain is shown here with its context. Its antigen is not known. The data originate from a study of cytomegalovirus exposure and HLA in healthy donors. Study-level points and caveats: When analyzed later, a missense DCLRE1C variant was found to be linked to TCR beta V- and J-gene trimming. A later analysis reportedly identified an Asian-associated ancestry cluster as carrying fewer N-insertions than the approximately 640-donor mean. Per published accounts, TCR beta sequences correctly predicted the HLA-A and HLA-B alleles of most subjects.

The CDR3 extends over 17 amino acids. Germline V gives CDR1 SGHAT, CDR2 FQDESV (reference sequence). V lost 1 base, J lost 7 bases, and 17 bases lay in between. The PCR made use of 60 Vbeta and 13 Jbeta primers. Study processing details: A later analysis counted 65 million to 95 million unique TCR beta chains, around 10 million shared. Using immunoSEQ multiplex PCR, the repertoire was profiled, and TCRdb retains in-frame clones only, with some absent. D and trimming were read from the DNA, whereas the V and J calls and clone size are those reported in that table. In total, the table holds fewer than 200,000 clones.

The source is a man aged 25-40 years in good health and CMV-seronegative. The chain recombines TRBV11-1 with TRBJ1-6; unclear D gene. Sequenced input: PBMCs. CDR3: CASSLVPTTRGNSPLHF. CDR3 DNA: TGTGCCAGCAGCTTAGTCCCGACTACTCGGGGAAATTCACCCCTCCACTTT.